This TCR beta chain appears in the sequencing data of a study of pediatric ulcerative colitis. General study results and limits: Some T cells in rectal biopsies may come from blood, especially with overt colitis.

On this clone itself: Antigen unknown.

During colonoscopy, one to two rectal pinch biopsies were collected. Ulcerative colitis patients received no immunosuppressive medication before the diagnostic colonoscopy. Clones were sequenced by immunoSEQ multiplex PCR, and TCRdb holds only the in-frame ones, with some missing. The data contain 35,000 or so clones, 73% of them singletons. With V trimmed by 5 bases and J by 3 bases, 0 bases remained unmatched. The CDR3 covers 12 residues. Germline V lookup: CDR1 LNHNV, CDR2 YYDKDF (reference sequence). The chain combines TRBV15 with TRBJ2-7; 8 positions match TRBD1. Material: gut tissue. The sequence was obtained from a boy between 10 and 17 years old with moderate ulcerative colitis. The CDR3 here is CATSGQGYEQYF. The DNA of the CDR3 is TGTGCCACCAGCGGACAGGGCTACGAGCAGTACTTC.